Ten or more counts support the clone carrying this TCR beta chain. Its antigen is currently unknown. The data derive from a study of T cells in Graves' hyperthyroidism and ophthalmopathy. Study details: Specimen type is peripheral blood, collected at initial diagnosis prior to any treatment. Study-level findings and limits: Stable hyperthyroidism and ophthalmopathy were separated using 13 V-J signatures.

Losses at the gene ends were 7 bases for V and 7 bases for J; bases not matched to a gene: 18. This CDR3 is built from 17 residues. Looked up from germline, CDR1 is SNHLY and CDR2 is FYNNEI. TCR beta CDR3 sequences were amplified from RNA transcripts. The TCR CDR3 was amplified in a first-round RT-PCR using the HTBI primer set. TCRdb redid the calling of the multiplex PCR reads with MiXCR, one entry per CDR3 protein. The sample carries some 360,000 distinct CDR3 sequences, around 14% recorded once. The study left out patients who had uncontrolled infection, other autoimmune disease, pregnancy or lactation.

The specimen was blood. This chain joins TRBV2 and TRBJ2-1; TRBD2 agrees at 8 bases. The clonotype originates from a woman aged 60-75 years with Graves' hyperthyroidism. The CDR3 loop is CASTPPLGLLAANEQFF. CDR3 DNA: TGTGCCAGCACCCCCCCCCTTGGGTTACTAGCGGCAAATGAGCAGTTCTTC.